These 27 T cell receptor beta chains share one sample of origin, sequenced in a study of blood T cell repertoires in COVID-19. Generated by immunoSEQ multiplex PCR, the TCRdb table keeps only in-frame clones and is missing some. The table lists roughly 200,000 clones, 86% of them singletons. The sequencing input was PBMCs or T cells enriched from blood (not recorded which). The receptors here all came from a woman in her 30s who had recovered from COVID-19.

CDR3 bases: TGTGCCACCAGTCTTCGGCAGGGGTCAACTAATGAAAAACTGTTTTTT. Its protein product is CATSLRQGSTNEKLFF. This chain links TRBV15 with TRBJ1-4, with D possibly matching TRBD1 (6 bases). Germline-derived CDR1 and CDR2 are LNHNV and YYDKDF (reference sequence). This CDR3 has 16 residues. V lost 6 bases and J lost 0, with 14 bases in between. Full variable domain (missing parts from reference TRBV15 and TRBJ1-4): DAMVIQNPRYQVTQFGKPVTLSCSQTLNHNVMYWYQQKSSQAPKLLFHYYDKDFNNEADTPDNFQSRRPNTSFCFLDIRSPGLGDTAMYLCATSLRQGSTNEKLFFGSGTQLSVL.

The sample holds a few counts of this clone. J is TRBJ2-5 and V is TRBV4-1; 7 nucleotides align to TRBD2. Trimming removed 1 base from V and 2 bases from J; junction bases left unmatched: 4. The CDR3 contains 15 residues. The V gene's germline CDR1 is MGHRA and CDR2 YSYEKL. CDR3 loop: CASSQGLSGQETQYF. CDR3 coding DNA: TGCGCCAGCAGCCAAGGGCTTAGCGGGCAAGAGACCCAGTACTTC.

The chain is built from TRBV2 and TRBJ1-6; possibly TRBD1 for D (6 bases). The CDR3 length is 15 residues. V shed 8 bases and J shed 1 base, with 12 bases lying between them. Germline V gene sequence: CDR1 SNHLY, CDR2 FYNNEI. CDR3 loop: CASQQGTSYNSPLHF. Here the CDR3 DNA reads TGTGCCAGCCAACAGGGAACGTCCTATAATTCACCCCTCCACTTT.

In DNA form, the CDR3 reads TGTGCCAGCAGCTTAACTAGCGGGACTACCGCAGATACGCAGTATTTT. Residues: CASSLTSGTTADTQYF. J is TRBJ2-3 and V is TRBV5-6; 10 bases are shared with TRBD2. Losses at the gene ends were 2 bases for V and 4 bases for J; bases not matched to a gene: 7. The V gene's germline CDR1 is SGHDT and CDR2 YYEEEE. CDR3 length: 16 residues.

The genes are TRBV27 and TRBJ1-1; D is undetermined. The CDR3 runs 14 residues. Germline CDR1 MNHEY, CDR2 SMNVEV (reference sequence). V gave up 4 bases and J gave up 1 base, with 10 bases separating them. The CDR3, as DNA: TGTGCCAGCAGTTCCTCTAACCCGAACACTGAAGCTTTCTTT. Its protein is CASSSSNPNTEAFF.

V is TRBV6-6 and J is TRBJ1-2, with TRBD1 identical over 7 bases. From germline, CDR1 is MNHNY and CDR2 SVGAGI (reference sequence). The J segment lost 3 bases and the V segment lost 2 bases, leaving 3 bases of the junction unmatched. The CDR3 is 14 amino acids. As DNA, the CDR3 is TGTGCCAGCAGTTACGTGCAGGGGGACTATGGCTACACCTTC. Translated, it gives CASSYVQGDYGYTF.

V usage is TRBV14 and J usage is TRBJ2-2; 7 bases fit TRBD2. The junction had 2 bases not matched to a gene; V was cut back by 0 bases and J by 4 bases. The germline CDR1 and CDR2 sequences are SGHDN and FVKESK. The CDR3 consists of 15 residues. CDR3 in amino acids: CASSQDGGSTGELFF. CDR3 DNA sequence: TGTGCCAGCAGCCAAGACGGCGGGAGCACCGGGGAGCTGTTTTTT.

V and J are TRBV24-1 and TRBJ2-1, with 7 bases matching TRBD2. Trimming cost V 7 bases and J 6 bases; bases outside gene matches: 8. CDR3 length: 14 amino acids. In germline, CDR1 is KGHDR, CDR2 SFDVKD. CDR3: CATREAGEGNEQFF. The CDR3 DNA reads as TGTGCCACCAGGGAGGCGGGAGAAGGCAATGAGCAGTTCTTC.

V usage is TRBV7-3 and J usage is TRBJ2-3, with 8 positions matching TRBD1. Germline V CDR1 and CDR2: SGHTA, FQGTGA. J gave up 4 bases and V 4 bases, and 4 bases lay outside the gene matches. There are 14 residues in the CDR3. CDR3 DNA sequence: TGTGCCAGCAGCTCCCAGGGGGCTCCAGATACGCAGTATTTT. Protein sequence: CASSSQGAPDTQYF.

This clone was detected only a few times. This sequence joins TRBV6-5 and TRBJ2-2, with TRBD2 as a possible D gene (6 bases). The germline V gene encodes CDR1 MNHEY and CDR2 SVGAGI. The V gene lost 6 bases and the J gene lost 3 bases, with 14 bases spanning the gap. This CDR3 contains 15 residues. The CDR3 spells CASSREGGDTGELFF. CDR3 in DNA: TGTGCCAGCAGCCGGGAAGGAGGGGACACCGGGGAGCTGTTTTTT.

The gene calls are TRBV24-1 and TRBJ2-3, with TRBD1 matching over 12 bases. This CDR3 contains 17 residues. Unmatched junction bases numbered 9, after V lost 4 bases and J lost 5 bases. Germline V lookup: CDR1 KGHDR, CDR2 SFDVKD. CDR3 coding DNA: TGTGCCACCAGTGAAACCGGGACAGGGGGCTTGATAGATACGCAGTATTTT. It encodes CATSETGTGGLIDTQYF.

This chain connects TRBV5-8 to TRBJ1-2; D remains ambiguous. The CDR3 consists of 13 residues. Looked up from germline, CDR1 is SGHTS and CDR2 is YDEGEE. The ends were cut back, 1 base at V and 5 bases at J, with 9 bases in the middle. The CDR3 DNA reads as TGTGCCAGCAGCTTGAGTCAGTCATATGGCTACACCTTC. Translation gives CASSLSQSYGYTF.

The genes are TRBV5-1 and TRBJ2-7; a weak D match, TRBD1 (6 bases). The CDR3 has 14 amino acids. The germline V and J ends were trimmed by 1 base and 2 bases, with 10 bases remaining between them. Per germline, CDR1 SGHRS and CDR2 YFSETQ. CDR3 region: CASSLNGQTYEQYF. The CDR3 DNA reads TGCGCCAGCAGCTTGAACGGACAGACCTACGAGCAGTACTTC.

This chain uses TRBV28 with TRBJ2-7, with D tentatively TRBD2 (5 bases). Germline CDR1 and CDR2: MDHEN and SYDVKM. The length of the CDR3 is 15 residues. V was cut by 4 bases and J by 1 base, with 14 bases left in between. The CDR3 sequence is CASSSGELPSYEQYF. The CDR3 DNA is TGTGCCAGCAGTTCCGGGGAGCTCCCTTCCTACGAGCAGTACTTC.

This chain links TRBV7-2 with TRBJ1-2; unclear D gene. There are 12 residues in the CDR3. V lost 5 bases and J lost 4, with 8 bases in between. Germline loops: CDR1 SGHTA, CDR2 FQGNSA. DNA of the CDR3: TGTGCCAGCAGCCTCAACAGCTATGGCTACACCTTC. It translates to CASSLNSYGYTF.

The chain links TRBV28 to TRBJ2-5; no definite D call. The CDR3 contains 15 residues. The ends were cut back, 4 bases at V and 5 bases at J, with 17 bases in the middle. Looked up from germline, CDR1 is MDHEN and CDR2 is SYDVKM. The chain's CDR3 is CASSSRYKIRETQYF. The DNA for the CDR3 is TGTGCCAGCAGTTCAAGATATAAGATCCGGGAGACCCAGTACTTC.

The chain is built from TRBV7-9 and TRBJ2-1; D not resolved. In germline, CDR1 is SEHNR, CDR2 FQNEAQ (reference sequence). The V and J ends lost 1 base and 3 bases respectively, with 13 bases between them. This CDR3 is 16 amino acids long. CDR3 nucleotides: TGTGCCAGCAGCTTAGAAAACCTCCGCTACTACAATGAGCAGTTCTTC. It specifies CASSLENLRYYNEQFF.

There are many counts of this clone. Other DNA sequences in this specimen translate into the identical CDR3. V and J are TRBV6-4 and TRBJ2-3; 9 bases map to TRBD2. After removal of 0 bases from V and 0 bases from J, the junction contained 1 base not matched to a gene. The CDR3 has 16 residues. Germline CDR1 reads MRHNA; CDR2 reads SNTAGT. CDR3 sequence reads: CASSDSAGGSTDTQYF. CDR3 bases: TGTGCCAGCAGTGACTCGGCGGGAGGGAGCACAGATACGCAGTATTTT.

Concerning this clone itself: At one end the junction does not follow the germline gene, possibly because of a read error. The rearrangement links TRBV3-1 (or the pseudogene TRBV3-2) to TRBJ2-3; 9 nucleotides line up with TRBD2. The germline CDR1 and CDR2 sequences are LGHDT and YNNKEL (reference sequence). CDR3 length: 15 amino acids. CDR3 amino acids: CASTQGSGSQNTQYF. As DNA, the CDR3 is TGTGCCAGCACCCAAGGTAGCGGGAGCCAGAATACGCAGTATTTT.

This clone was seen just once. The chain uses TRBV2 and TRBJ2-1, with 11 positions matching TRBD2. The germline V gene has CDR1 SNHLY and CDR2 FYNNEI. The CDR3 is 16 residues long. With V trimmed by 6 bases and J by 4 bases, 8 bases remained unmatched. CDR3 sequence (DNA): TGTGCCAGCAGGGACTCGGGACTAGCGGAATACAATGAGCAGTTCTTC. It codes for CASRDSGLAEYNEQFF.

The chain recombines TRBV11-2 with TRBJ2-3, with 11 bases fitting TRBD2. Trimming cost V 1 base and J 3 bases; bases outside gene matches: 3. Germline-derived CDR1 and CDR2 are SGHAT and FQNNGV. The CDR3 runs 16 residues. This chain's CDR3 is CASSLGVAGGTDTQYF. For the CDR3, the DNA is TGTGCCAGCAGCTTAGGGGTAGCGGGAGGGACAGATACGCAGTATTTT.

The chain uses TRBV28 and TRBJ1-5; the D is unclear. Germline CDR1 reads MDHEN; CDR2 reads SYDVKM. V was clipped by 6 bases and J by 2 bases, with 14 bases between them. This CDR3 comprises 15 residues. In DNA, the CDR3 is TGTGCCAGCAGCCTTACAAGTTCTGGCAATCAGCCCCAGCATTTT. Protein sequence: CASSLTSSGNQPQHF.

J is TRBJ2-3 and V is TRBV30; TRBD2 matches 7 bases. CDR3 length: 16 amino acids. Germline V gives CDR1 GTSNPN, CDR2 SVGIG (reference sequence). The V segment lost 2 bases and the J segment 0 bases; nucleotides outside the gene matches: 8. The chain's CDR3 is CAWSTPSGPSTDTQYF. CDR3 sequence (DNA): TGTGCCTGGAGTACCCCTAGCGGCCCTAGCACAGATACGCAGTATTTT.

This rearrangement joins TRBV6-5 to TRBJ1-1; D gene unclear. With 6 bases removed from V and 3 bases from J, the gap between germline ends came to 5 bases. Looked up from germline, CDR1 is MNHEY and CDR2 is SVGAGI. The CDR3 covers 11 residues. CDR3 sequence (DNA): TGTGCCAGCAGCCTCTACACTGAAGCTTTCTTT. It translates to CASSLYTEAFF.

J is TRBJ1-6 and V is TRBV5-6; TRBD1 matches at 7 bases. Germline V gene data show CDR1 as SGHDT and CDR2 as YYEEEE. The CDR3 extends over 14 amino acids. V lost 4 bases to trimming and J lost 7 bases; unmatched junction nucleotides: 5. The CDR3 DNA is TGTGCCAGCAGCCGGACAGGAACCAATTCACCCCTCCACTTT. Protein sequence: CASSRTGTNSPLHF.

Only a few counts were recorded for this clone. V is TRBV25-1 and J is TRBJ2-2; perhaps TRBD2 as D (6 bases). The CDR3 has 13 amino acids. V was clipped by 2 bases and J by 8 bases, with 9 bases between them. Germline CDR1 reads MGHDK; CDR2 reads SYGVNS. DNA of the CDR3: TGTGCCAGCAGTGAAAGCGGAGGGGGGGAGCTGTTTTTT. The encoded protein is CASSESGGGELFF.

V gene TRBV24-1 combines with J gene TRBJ2-7; 10 nucleotides match TRBD1. CDR3 length: 16 amino acids. The ends lost 3 bases at V and 5 bases at J; junction bases unmatched: 9. In germline, CDR1 is KGHDR, CDR2 SFDVKD. The CDR3 DNA follows: TGTGCCACCAGTGATCCCGGACAGGGGGAGGACCACGAGCAGTACTTC. This encodes CATSDPGQGEDHEQYF.